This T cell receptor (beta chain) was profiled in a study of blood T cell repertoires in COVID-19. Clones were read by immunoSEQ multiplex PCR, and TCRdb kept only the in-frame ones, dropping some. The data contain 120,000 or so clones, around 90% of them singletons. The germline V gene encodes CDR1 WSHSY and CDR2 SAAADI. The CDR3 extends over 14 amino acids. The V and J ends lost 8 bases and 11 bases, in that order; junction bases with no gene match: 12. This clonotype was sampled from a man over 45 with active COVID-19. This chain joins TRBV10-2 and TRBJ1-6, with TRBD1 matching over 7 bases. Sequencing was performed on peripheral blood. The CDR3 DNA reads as TGCGCCAGCGTAGAAACAGGGGAGGCAACACCCCTCCACTTT. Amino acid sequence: CASVETGEATPLHF.